This T cell receptor (beta chain) was sequenced for a study of PD-1 blockade in classical Hodgkin lymphoma. Noted time point: cycle 4 day 1 (C4D1), after about 6 weeks of nivolumab. Every patient was affected by relapse after autologous stem cell transplantation, while exposure to brentuximab vedotin was not uniform. The protocol was immunoSEQ multiplex PCR, while the TCRdb copy is restricted to in-frame clones and leaves out a portion. The sample lists tens of thousands of clones; almost 90% were seen once. The receptor was derived from a human donor with classical Hodgkin lymphoma. This material consisted of peripheral blood mononuclear cells (PBMCs), taken before the fourth cycle of nivolumab.

The CDR3, as DNA: TGTGCCAGCCGTGTTGGCAATCAGCCCCAGCATTTT. The encoded protein is CASRVGNQPQHF. The chain links TRBV6-6 to TRBJ1-5; D is uncertain. The CDR3 has 12 residues. Germline V gives CDR1 MNHNY, CDR2 SVGAGI (reference sequence). V lost 8 bases to trimming and J lost 2 bases, with 7 bases between them.